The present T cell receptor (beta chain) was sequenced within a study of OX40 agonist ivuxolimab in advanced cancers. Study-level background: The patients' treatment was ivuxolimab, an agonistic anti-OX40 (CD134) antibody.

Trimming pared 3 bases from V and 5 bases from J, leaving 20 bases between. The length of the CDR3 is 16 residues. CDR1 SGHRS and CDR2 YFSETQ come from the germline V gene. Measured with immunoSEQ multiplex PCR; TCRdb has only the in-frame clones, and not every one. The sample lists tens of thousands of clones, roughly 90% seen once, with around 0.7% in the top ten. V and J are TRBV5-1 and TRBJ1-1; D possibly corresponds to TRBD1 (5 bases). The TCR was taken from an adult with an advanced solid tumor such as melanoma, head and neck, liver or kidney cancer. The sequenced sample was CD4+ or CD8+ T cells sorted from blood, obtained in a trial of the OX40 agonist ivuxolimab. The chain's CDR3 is CASSSGTGGGVTEAFF. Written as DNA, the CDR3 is TGCGCCAGCAGCTCTGGGACGGGAGGAGGAGTAACTGAAGCTTTCTTT.